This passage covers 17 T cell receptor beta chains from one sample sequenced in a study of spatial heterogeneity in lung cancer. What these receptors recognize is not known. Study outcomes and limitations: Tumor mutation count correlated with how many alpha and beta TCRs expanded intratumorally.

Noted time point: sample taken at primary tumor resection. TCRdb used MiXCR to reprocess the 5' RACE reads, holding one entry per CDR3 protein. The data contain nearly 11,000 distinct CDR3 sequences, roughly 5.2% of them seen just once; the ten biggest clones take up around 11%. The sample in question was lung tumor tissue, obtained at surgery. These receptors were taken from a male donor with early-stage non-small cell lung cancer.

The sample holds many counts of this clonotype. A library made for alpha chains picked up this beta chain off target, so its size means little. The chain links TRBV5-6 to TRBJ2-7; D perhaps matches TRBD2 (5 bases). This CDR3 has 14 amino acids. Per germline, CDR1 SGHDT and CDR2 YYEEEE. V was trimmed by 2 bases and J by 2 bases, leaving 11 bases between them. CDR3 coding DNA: TGTGCCAGCAGCTTAGCTCGGGGAACCTACGAGCAGTACTTC. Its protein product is CASSLARGTYEQYF. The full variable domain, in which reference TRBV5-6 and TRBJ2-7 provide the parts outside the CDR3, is DAGVTQSPTHLIKTRGQQVTLRCSPKSGHDTVSWYQQALGQGPQFIFQYYEEEERQRGNFPDRFSGHQFPNYSSELNVNALLLGDSALYLCASSLARGTYEQYFGPGTRLTVT.

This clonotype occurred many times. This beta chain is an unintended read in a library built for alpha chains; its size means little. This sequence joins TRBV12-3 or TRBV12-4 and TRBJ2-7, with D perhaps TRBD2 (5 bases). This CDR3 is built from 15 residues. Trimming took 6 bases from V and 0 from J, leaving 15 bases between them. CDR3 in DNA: TGTGCCAGCAGCCGAATAGGACTTAGCTCCTACGAGCAGTACTTC. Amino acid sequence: CASSRIGLSSYEQYF.

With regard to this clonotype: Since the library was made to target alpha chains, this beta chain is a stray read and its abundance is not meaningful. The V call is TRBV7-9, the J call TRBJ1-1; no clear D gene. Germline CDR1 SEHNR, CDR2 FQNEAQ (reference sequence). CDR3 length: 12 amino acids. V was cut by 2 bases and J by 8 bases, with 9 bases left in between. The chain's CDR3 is CASSLRHPEAFF. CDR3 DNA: TGTGCCAGCAGCTTACGACATCCAGAAGCTTTCTTT.

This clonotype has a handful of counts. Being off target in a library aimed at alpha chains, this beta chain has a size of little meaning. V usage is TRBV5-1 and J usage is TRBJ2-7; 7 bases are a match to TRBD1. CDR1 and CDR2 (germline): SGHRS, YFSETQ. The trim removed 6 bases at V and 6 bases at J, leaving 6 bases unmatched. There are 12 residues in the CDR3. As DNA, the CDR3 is TGCGCCAGCACAATGACAGGGCCCGAGCAGTACTTC. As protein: CASTMTGPEQYF.

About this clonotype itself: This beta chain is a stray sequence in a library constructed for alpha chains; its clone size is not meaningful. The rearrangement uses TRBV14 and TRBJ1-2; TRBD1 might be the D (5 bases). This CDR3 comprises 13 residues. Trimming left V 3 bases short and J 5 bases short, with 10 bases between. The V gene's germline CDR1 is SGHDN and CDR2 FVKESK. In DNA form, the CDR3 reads TGTGCCAGCAGCCAGCAGGGTGATTATGGCTACACCTTC. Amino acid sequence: CASSQQGDYGYTF.

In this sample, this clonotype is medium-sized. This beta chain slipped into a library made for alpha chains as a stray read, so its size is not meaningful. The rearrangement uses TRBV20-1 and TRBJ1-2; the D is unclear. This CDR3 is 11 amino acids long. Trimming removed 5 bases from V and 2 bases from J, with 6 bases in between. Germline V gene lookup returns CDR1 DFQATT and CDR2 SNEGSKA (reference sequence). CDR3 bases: TGCAGTGCTTCTGACAACTATGGCTACACCTTC. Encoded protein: CSASDNYGYTF.

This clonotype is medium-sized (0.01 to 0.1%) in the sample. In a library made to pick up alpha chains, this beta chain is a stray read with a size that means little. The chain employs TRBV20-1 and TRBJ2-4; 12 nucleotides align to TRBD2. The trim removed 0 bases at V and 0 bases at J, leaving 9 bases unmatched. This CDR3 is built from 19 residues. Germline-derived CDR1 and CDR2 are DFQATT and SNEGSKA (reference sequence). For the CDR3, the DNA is TGCAGTGCTAGAGATTTCGGGGGACTAGCGGGTGGAGCCAAAAACATTCAGTACTTC. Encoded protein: CSARDFGGLAGGAKNIQYF.

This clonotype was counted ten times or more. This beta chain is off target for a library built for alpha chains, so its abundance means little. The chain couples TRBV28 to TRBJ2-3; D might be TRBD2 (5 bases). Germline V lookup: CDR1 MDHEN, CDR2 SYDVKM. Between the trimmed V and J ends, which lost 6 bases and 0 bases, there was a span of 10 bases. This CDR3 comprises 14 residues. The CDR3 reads CASRPGVSTDTQYF. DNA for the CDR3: TGTGCCAGCAGACCCGGGGTTAGCACAGATACGCAGTATTTT. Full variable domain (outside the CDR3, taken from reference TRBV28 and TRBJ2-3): DVKVTQSSRYLVKRTGEKVFLECVQDMDHENMFWYRQDPGLGLRLIYFSYDVKMKEKGDIPEGYSVSREKKERFSLILESASTNQTSMYLCASRPGVSTDTQYFGPGTRLTVL.

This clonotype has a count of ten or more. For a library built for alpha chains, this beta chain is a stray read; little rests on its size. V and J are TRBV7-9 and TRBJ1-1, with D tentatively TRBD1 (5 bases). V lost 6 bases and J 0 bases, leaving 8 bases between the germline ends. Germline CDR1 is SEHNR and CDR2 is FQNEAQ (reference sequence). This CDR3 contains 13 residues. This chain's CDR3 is CASRDIMNTEAFF. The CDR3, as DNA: TGTGCCAGCAGGGACATCATGAACACTGAAGCTTTCTTT.

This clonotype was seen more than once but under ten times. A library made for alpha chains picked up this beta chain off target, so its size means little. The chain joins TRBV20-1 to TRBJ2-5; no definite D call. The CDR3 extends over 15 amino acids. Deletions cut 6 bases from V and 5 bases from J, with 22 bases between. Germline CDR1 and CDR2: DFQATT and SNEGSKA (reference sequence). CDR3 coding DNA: TGCAGTGCCCCCCGAGCAGGCGATCGTCGGGAGACCCAGTACTTC. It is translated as CSAPRAGDRRETQYF.

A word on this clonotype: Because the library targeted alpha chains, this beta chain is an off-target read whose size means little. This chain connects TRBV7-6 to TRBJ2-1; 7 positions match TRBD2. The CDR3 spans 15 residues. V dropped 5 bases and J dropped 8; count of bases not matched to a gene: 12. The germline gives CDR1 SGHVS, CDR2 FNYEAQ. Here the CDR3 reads CASSLTHGRQHEQFF. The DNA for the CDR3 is TGTGCCAGCAGCCTAACCCACGGGAGGCAGCATGAGCAGTTCTTC.

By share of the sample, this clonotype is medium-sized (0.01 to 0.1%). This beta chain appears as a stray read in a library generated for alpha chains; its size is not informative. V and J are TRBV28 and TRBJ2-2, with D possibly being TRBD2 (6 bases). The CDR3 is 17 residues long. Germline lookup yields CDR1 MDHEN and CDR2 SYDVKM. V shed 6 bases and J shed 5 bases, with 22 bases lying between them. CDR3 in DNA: TGTGCCAGCAGACGCGGGACTTCTTCGATAGGGACCGGGGAGCTGTTTTTT. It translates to CASRRGTSSIGTGELFF.

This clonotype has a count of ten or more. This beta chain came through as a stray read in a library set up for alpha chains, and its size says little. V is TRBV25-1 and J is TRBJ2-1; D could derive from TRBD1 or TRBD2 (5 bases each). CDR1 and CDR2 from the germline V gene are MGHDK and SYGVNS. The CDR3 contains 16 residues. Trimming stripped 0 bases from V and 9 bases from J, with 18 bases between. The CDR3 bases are TGTGCCAGCAGTGAATATGGGACGTCGTTGGTTACTGAGCAGTTCTTC. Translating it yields CASSEYGTSLVTEQFF.

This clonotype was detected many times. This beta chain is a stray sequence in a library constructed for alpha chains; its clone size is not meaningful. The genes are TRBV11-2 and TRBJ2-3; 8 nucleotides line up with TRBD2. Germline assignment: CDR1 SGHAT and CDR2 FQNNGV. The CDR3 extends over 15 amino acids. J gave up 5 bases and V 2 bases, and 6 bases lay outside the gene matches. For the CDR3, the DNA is TGTGCCAGCAGCTTAACGGGGGGGCCGATAGATACGCAGTATTTT. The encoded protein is CASSLTGGPIDTQYF. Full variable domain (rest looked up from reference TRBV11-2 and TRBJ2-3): EAGVAQSPRYKIIEKRQSVAFWCNPISGHATLYWYQQILGQGPKLLIQFQNNGVVDDSQLPKDRFSAERLKGVDSTLKIQPAKLEDSAVYLCASSLTGGPIDTQYFGPGTRLTVL.

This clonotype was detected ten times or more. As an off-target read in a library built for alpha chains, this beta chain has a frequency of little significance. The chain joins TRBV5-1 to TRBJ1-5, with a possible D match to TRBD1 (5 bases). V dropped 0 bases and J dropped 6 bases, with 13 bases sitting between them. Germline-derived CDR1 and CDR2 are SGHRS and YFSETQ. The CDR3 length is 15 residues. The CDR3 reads CASSLDTGHGQPQHF. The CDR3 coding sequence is TGCGCCAGCAGCTTGGATACAGGTCACGGTCAGCCCCAGCATTTT.

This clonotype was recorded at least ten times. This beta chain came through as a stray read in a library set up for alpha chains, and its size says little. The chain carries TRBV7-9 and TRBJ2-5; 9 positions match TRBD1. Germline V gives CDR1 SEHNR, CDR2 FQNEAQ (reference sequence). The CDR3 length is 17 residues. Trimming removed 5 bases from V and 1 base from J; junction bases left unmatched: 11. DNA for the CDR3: TGTGCCAGCAGCACAGGGGGACAGGGAAACTTCCAAGAGACCCAGTACTTC. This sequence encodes CASSTGGQGNFQETQYF. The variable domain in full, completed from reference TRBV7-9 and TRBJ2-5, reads DTGVSQNPRHKITKRGQNVTFRCDPISEHNRLYWYRQTLGQGPEFLTYFQNEAQLEKSRLLSDRFSAERPKGSFSTLEIQRTEQGDSAMYLCASSTGGQGNFQETQYFGPGTRLLVL.

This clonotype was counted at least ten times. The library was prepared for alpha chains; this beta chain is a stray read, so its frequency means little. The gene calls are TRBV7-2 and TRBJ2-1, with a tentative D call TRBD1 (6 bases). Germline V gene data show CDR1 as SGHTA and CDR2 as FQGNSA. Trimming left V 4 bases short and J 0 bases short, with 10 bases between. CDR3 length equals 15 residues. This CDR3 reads CASSSQGSSYNEQFF. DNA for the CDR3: TGTGCCAGCAGCTCTCAGGGGAGCTCCTACAATGAGCAGTTCTTC.